The 23 T cell receptor beta chains below all came from one sample that was sequenced in a study of regulatory T cells in long-lasting Graves disease. This sample's time point: persistent/refractory GD, antithyroid drugs over 5 years with positive TRAb. Generation of the TCR library employed RNA extracted from PBMCs. In building TCR beta libraries, iRepertoire HTBI primers were used together with Arm-PCR of CDR3 regions. TCRdb ran MiXCR on the multiplex PCR reads and lists one entry per CDR3 protein. The sample includes a few hundred thousand distinct CDR3 sequences, about a quarter of them seen just once. The source was peripheral blood mononuclear cells (PBMCs), collected when the disease was refractory, from a patient treated with antithyroid drugs. These receptors were taken from a female donor with Graves disease.

This clonotype was detected a few times. This chain joins TRBV20-1 and TRBJ2-5; 10 positions agree with TRBD2. The V and J ends lost 0 bases and 4 bases, in that order; junction bases with no gene match: 17. The germline CDR1 and CDR2 sequences are DFQATT and SNEGSKA (reference sequence). This CDR3 is built from 19 residues. CDR3 amino acids: CSARDFPRSAGGRGETQYF. CDR3 sequence (DNA): TGCAGTGCTAGAGATTTCCCAAGGTCAGCGGGAGGGCGGGGAGAGACCCAGTACTTC.

This clonotype was observed at least ten times. This chain connects TRBV5-1 to TRBJ1-5, with a tentative D call TRBD1 (5 bases). Per the germline V gene, CDR1 is SGHRS and CDR2 is YFSETQ. This CDR3 contains 15 residues. Trimming shortened V by 0 bases and J by 5 bases, and 12 bases separated the two germline ends. This CDR3 reads CASSLVGDPYQPQHF. CDR3 DNA sequence: TGCGCCAGCAGCTTGGTAGGGGACCCTTATCAGCCCCAGCATTTT.

This clonotype has just a few counts. J is TRBJ2-7 and V is TRBV19, with 9 bases matching TRBD2. CDR1 is LNHDA and CDR2 is SQIVND in the germline V gene (reference sequence). This CDR3 is 18 amino acids long. Trimming cost V 6 bases and J 6 bases; bases outside gene matches: 21. The CDR3 loop is CASSSVGSGSPGGIEQYF. In DNA form, the CDR3 reads TGTGCCAGTAGCTCCGTAGGTAGCGGGAGCCCCGGCGGGATCGAGCAGTACTTC. Full variable domain (remainder filled in from reference TRBV19 and TRBJ2-7): DGGITQSPKYLFRKEGQNVTLSCEQNLNHDAMYWYRQDPGQGLRLIYYSQIVNDFQKGDIAEGYSVSREKKESFPLTVTSAQKNPTAFYLCASSSVGSGSPGGIEQYFGPGTRLTVT.

V usage is TRBV4-1 and J usage is TRBJ2-7; D gene unclear. V was pared by 4 bases and J by 3 bases, with 13 bases between. CDR3 length: 14 amino acids. CDR1 and CDR2 (germline): MGHRA, YSYEKL. The CDR3 protein is CASSPRTESYEQYF. The CDR3 nucleotides are TGCGCCAGCAGCCCTCGTACGGAAAGCTACGAGCAGTACTTC.

A word on this clonotype: A read error may produce the germline difference seen at one junction end. The CDR3 reads CASSLGDGAEKPFF. CDR3 sequence (DNA): TGTGCCAGCAGCTTGGGGGACGGGGCGGAAAAACCGTTTTTT. The rearrangement uses TRBV5-5 and TRBJ1-4, with D possibly matching TRBD1 (5 bases). Germline V gene data show CDR1 as SGHKS and CDR2 as YYEKEE (reference sequence). This CDR3 spans 14 amino acids.

The chain joins TRBV30 to TRBJ1-1, with D unclear. The CDR3 extends over 13 amino acids. Germline V CDR1 and CDR2: GTSNPN, SVGIG (reference sequence). Trimming shortened V by 4 bases and J by 2 bases, and 11 bases separated the two germline ends. The CDR3: CAWTDRRNTEAFF. The CDR3 nucleotides read TGTGCCTGGACCGACCGGAGAAACACTGAAGCTTTCTTT.

Worth noting for this clonotype: Germline and junction disagree at one end, which may indicate a read error. The chain carries TRBV2 and TRBJ1-1, with D unclear. Germline-derived CDR1 and CDR2 are SNHLY and FYNNEI. The CDR3 spans 13 residues. The CDR3 here is CASSGTGESRASF. The CDR3 DNA sequence: TGTGCCAGCAGTGGGACCGGGGAATCGAGAGCTTCCTTT.

This clonotype was counted many times. V usage is TRBV15 and J usage is TRBJ2-2; 7 bases match TRBD1. Looked up from germline, CDR1 is LNHNV and CDR2 is YYDKDF (reference sequence). J was trimmed by 0 bases and V by 3 bases; bases with no gene match: 4. This CDR3 has 16 residues. CDR3 sequence: CATSRRDSSNTGELFF. CDR3 in DNA: TGTGCCACCAGCAGGAGGGACAGTTCGAACACCGGGGAGCTGTTTTTT.

This clonotype showed up many times. The rearrangement uses TRBV3-1 and TRBJ1-2; no definite D call. The V and J ends lost 1 base and 4 bases respectively, with 16 bases between them. Germline CDR1 is LGHDT and CDR2 is YNNKEL (reference sequence). This CDR3 is built from 16 residues. CDR3 sequence: CASSQGNGGTAYGYTF. Here the CDR3 DNA reads TGTGCCAGCAGCCAAGGAAATGGCGGAACGGCCTATGGCTACACCTTC.

The table lists this clonotype with many counts. The chain combines TRBV20-1 with TRBJ1-2; possible D gene TRBD1, 5 bases. The CDR3 is made up of 16 amino acids. V was clipped by 6 bases and J by 0 bases, with 20 bases between them. In germline, CDR1 is DFQATT, CDR2 SNEGSKA (reference sequence). CDR3 nucleotides: TGCAGTGCAACCTATGGACGGGGGGGGTCTAACTATGGCTACACCTTC. This translates into CSATYGRGGSNYGYTF.

The chain links TRBV6-1 to TRBJ1-4; 12 bases agree with TRBD1. Germline-derived CDR1 and CDR2 are MNHNS and SASEGT. The length of the CDR3 is 14 residues. Losses at the gene ends were 6 bases for V and 10 bases for J; bases not matched to a gene: 6. CDR3 DNA: TGTGCCAGCAGCTTGGGACAGGGGGCGAGAAAACTGTTTTTT. Its translation is CASSLGQGARKLFF.

This clonotype occurred a few times. The chain uses TRBV7-8 and TRBJ2-7, with D perhaps TRBD2 (6 bases). Germline V gene lookup returns CDR1 SGHVS and CDR2 FQNEAQ. The CDR3 is 12 amino acids. Trimming left V 5 bases short and J 6 bases short, with 11 bases between. As DNA, the CDR3 is TGTGCCAGCAGCGCTAGCGTTGTCGAGCAGTACTTC. It is translated as CASSASVVEQYF.

This clonotype has a single count. The chain has TRBV2 and TRBJ2-3, with 9 bases lining up with TRBD1. This CDR3 is 13 amino acids long. V lost 9 bases to trimming and J lost 4 bases; unmatched junction nucleotides: 5. Germline-derived CDR1 and CDR2 are SNHLY and FYNNEI. CDR3 region: CASRTGVADTQYF. CDR3 nucleotide sequence: TGTGCCAGTAGGACAGGGGTGGCAGATACGCAGTATTTT.

This clonotype was recorded a few times. This rearrangement joins TRBV6-1 to TRBJ1-2, with D tentatively TRBD1 (5 bases). CDR1 and CDR2 from the germline V gene are MNHNS and SASEGT. Trimming left V 7 bases short and J 3 bases short, with 12 bases between. This CDR3 region has 13 residues. The CDR3 nucleotides are TGTGCCAGCAAATCGACAGCGGACTATGGCTACACCTTC. Encoded protein: CASKSTADYGYTF.

In its sample, this clonotype was seen many times. The gene calls are TRBV24-1 and TRBJ2-3, with D possibly being TRBD1 or TRBD2 (6 bases each). This CDR3 is built from 14 residues. CDR1 is KGHDR and CDR2 is SFDVKD in the germline V gene. V lost 6 bases and J lost 3, with 12 bases in between. The CDR3 here is CATSFTGRTDTQYF. CDR3 DNA: TGTGCCACCAGTTTCACAGGGAGGACAGATACGCAGTATTTT.

This clonotype was counted only a few times. V and J are TRBV7-8 and TRBJ2-7; 7 bases fit TRBD1. Per germline, CDR1 SGHVS and CDR2 FQNEAQ. This CDR3 region has 15 residues. Trimming at V came to 5 bases and at J to 2 bases, leaving 9 bases not matched to a gene. The CDR3: CASSRNRTGTYEQYF. The CDR3 DNA sequence: TGTGCCAGCAGCCGAAACCGGACAGGCACCTACGAGCAGTACTTC.

The chain has TRBV15 and TRBJ2-7; D is perhaps TRBD2 (7 bases). The V gene lost 0 bases and the J gene lost 2 bases, with 17 bases spanning the gap. Germline V lookup: CDR1 LNHNV, CDR2 YYDKDF (reference sequence). The CDR3 has 17 residues. The CDR3 region has the DNA TGTGCCACCAGCAGAGATGGGGGGGCGACGACTCCCTACGAGCAGTACTTC. It encodes CATSRDGGATTPYEQYF.

This clonotype has more than one count but fewer than ten. The genes are TRBV28 and TRBJ2-3; D tentatively reads TRBD1 or TRBD2 (5 bases each). Germline values: CDR1 MDHEN, CDR2 SYDVKM. This CDR3 is built from 15 residues. Trimming pared 3 bases from V and 3 bases from J, leaving 13 bases between. The CDR3 here is CASSLGVLGTDTQYF. The CDR3 DNA reads as TGTGCCAGCAGTTTGGGGGTCCTTGGGACAGATACGCAGTATTTT.

This clonotype was seen many times. The V gene is TRBV6-1, the J gene TRBJ2-5, with TRBD1 identical over 9 bases. The J segment lost 0 bases and the V segment lost 4 bases, leaving 9 bases of the junction unmatched. The V gene's germline CDR1 is MNHNS and CDR2 SASEGT. The CDR3 sequence is 17 residues long. Here the CDR3 DNA reads TGTGCCAGCAGTGGGACAGGGGCCACCGATTACCAAGAGACCCAGTACTTC. Translating it yields CASSGTGATDYQETQYF.

In this sample, this clonotype turned up many times. The chain links TRBV12-3 or TRBV12-4 to TRBJ2-5, with D unclear. The CDR3 is 13 residues long. The V end was cut by 3 bases, the J end by 4 bases, with 9 bases between. The chain's CDR3 is CASSFPTSETQYF. The CDR3 bases are TGTGCCAGCAGTTTCCCTACCTCAGAGACCCAGTACTTC.

This clonotype has ten or more counts. This chain joins TRBV2 and TRBJ1-5; a weak D match, TRBD1 (5 bases). In germline, CDR1 is SNHLY, CDR2 FYNNEI. Deletions cut 3 bases from V and 7 bases from J, with 10 bases between. The CDR3 is 13 amino acids. CDR3 DNA: TGTGCCAGCAGTGACTTGGGGGGACAGCCCCAGCATTTT. It is translated as CASSDLGGQPQHF.

The chain is built from TRBV7-6 and TRBJ1-1, with a possible D match to TRBD1 (6 bases). The CDR3 is 15 amino acids. Germline loops: CDR1 SGHVS, CDR2 FNYEAQ. Trimming cost V 4 bases and J 5 bases, with 17 bases left between them. The CDR3 nucleotides are TGTGCCAGCAGCTCGAAACAGGGCATGTGGACTGAAGCTTTCTTT. Protein product: CASSSKQGMWTEAFF.

The chain combines TRBV6-2 or TRBV6-3 with TRBJ2-7, with a weak D call TRBD2 (6 bases). The CDR3 is made up of 16 amino acids. From germline, CDR1 is MNHEY and CDR2 SVGEGT. The ends were cut back, 5 bases at V and 7 bases at J, with 24 bases in the middle. CDR3 sequence reads: CASSRIPGLRGREQYF. CDR3 nucleotide sequence: TGTGCCAGCAGTCGAATCCCGGGACTCCGAGGGCGAGAGCAGTACTTC.